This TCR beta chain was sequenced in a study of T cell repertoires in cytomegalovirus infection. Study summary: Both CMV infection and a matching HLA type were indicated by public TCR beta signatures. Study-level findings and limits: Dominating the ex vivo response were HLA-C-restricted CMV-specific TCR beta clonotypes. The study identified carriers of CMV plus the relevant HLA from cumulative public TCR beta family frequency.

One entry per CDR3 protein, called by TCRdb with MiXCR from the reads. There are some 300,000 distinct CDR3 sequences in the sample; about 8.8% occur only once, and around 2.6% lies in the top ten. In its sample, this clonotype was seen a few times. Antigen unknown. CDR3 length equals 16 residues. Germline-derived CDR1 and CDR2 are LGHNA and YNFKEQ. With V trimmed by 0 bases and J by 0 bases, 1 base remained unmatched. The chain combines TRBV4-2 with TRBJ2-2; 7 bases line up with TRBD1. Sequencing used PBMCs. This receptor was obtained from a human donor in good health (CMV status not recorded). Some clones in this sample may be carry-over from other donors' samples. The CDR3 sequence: CASSQDGTANTGELFF. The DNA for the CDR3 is TGTGCCAGCAGCCAAGACGGGACAGCGAACACCGGGGAGCTGTTTTTT.